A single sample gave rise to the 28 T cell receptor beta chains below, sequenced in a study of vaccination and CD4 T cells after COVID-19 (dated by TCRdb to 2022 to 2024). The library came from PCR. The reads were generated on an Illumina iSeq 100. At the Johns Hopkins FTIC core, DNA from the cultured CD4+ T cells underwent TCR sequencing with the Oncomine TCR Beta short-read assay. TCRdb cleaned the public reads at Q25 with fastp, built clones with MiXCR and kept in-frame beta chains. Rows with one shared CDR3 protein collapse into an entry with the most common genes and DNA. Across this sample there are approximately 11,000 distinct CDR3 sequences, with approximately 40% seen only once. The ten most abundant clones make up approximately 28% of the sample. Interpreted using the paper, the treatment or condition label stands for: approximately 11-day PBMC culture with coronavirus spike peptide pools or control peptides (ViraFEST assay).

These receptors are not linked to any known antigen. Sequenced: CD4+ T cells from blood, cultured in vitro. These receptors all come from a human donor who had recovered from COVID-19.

This CDR3 is CAWSVTGRGYNSPLHF. The CDR3 bases are TGTGCCTGGAGTGTAACCGGCAGAGGATATAATTCACCCCTCCACTTT. The rearrangement uses TRBV30 and TRBJ1-6; no clear D. The germline CDR1 and CDR2 sequences are GTSNPN and SVGIG (reference sequence). Trimming stripped 0 bases from V and 4 bases from J, with 13 bases between. The CDR3 sequence is 16 residues long.

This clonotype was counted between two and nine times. CDR3 DNA sequence: TGCAGTGCTAGTAGCTGGGCGCCTAATGAAAAACTGTTTTTT. Its translation is CSASSWAPNEKLFF. The V call is TRBV20-1, the J call TRBJ1-4; D remains ambiguous. V shed 3 bases and J shed 3 bases, with 11 bases lying between them. CDR3 length: 14 amino acids. Germline lookup yields CDR1 DFQATT and CDR2 SNEGSKA (reference sequence).

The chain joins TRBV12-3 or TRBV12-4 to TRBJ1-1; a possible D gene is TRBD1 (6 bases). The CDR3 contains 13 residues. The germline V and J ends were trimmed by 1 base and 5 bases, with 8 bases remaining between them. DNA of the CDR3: TGTGCCAGCAGTTTAGACAGGGAGACTGAAGCTTTCTTT. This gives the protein CASSLDRETEAFF.

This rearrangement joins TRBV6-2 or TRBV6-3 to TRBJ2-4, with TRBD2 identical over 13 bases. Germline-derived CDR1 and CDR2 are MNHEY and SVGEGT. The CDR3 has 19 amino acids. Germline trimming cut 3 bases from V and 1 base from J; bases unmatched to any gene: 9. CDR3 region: CASSYGTSGMGGAKNIQYF. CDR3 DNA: TGTGCCAGCAGTTATGGGACTAGCGGGATGGGTGGGGCCAAAAACATTCAGTACTTC.

The DNA of the CDR3 is TGTGCCAGCAGTTTTCTGGGGGAAGAGACCCAGTACTTC. Its protein product is CASSFLGEETQYF. The rearrangement links TRBV12-3 or TRBV12-4 to TRBJ2-5; D assignment may be TRBD1 or TRBD2 (5 bases each). The CDR3 contains 13 residues. Deletions cut 3 bases from V and 3 bases from J, with 8 bases between.

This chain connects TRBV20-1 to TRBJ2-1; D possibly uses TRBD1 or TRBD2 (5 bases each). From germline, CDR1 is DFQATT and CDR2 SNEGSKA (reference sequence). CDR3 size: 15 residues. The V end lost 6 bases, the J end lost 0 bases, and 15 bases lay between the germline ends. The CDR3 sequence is CSAGAGRISYNEQFF. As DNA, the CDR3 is TGCAGTGCAGGGGCGGGTCGGATCTCCTACAATGAGCAGTTCTTC.

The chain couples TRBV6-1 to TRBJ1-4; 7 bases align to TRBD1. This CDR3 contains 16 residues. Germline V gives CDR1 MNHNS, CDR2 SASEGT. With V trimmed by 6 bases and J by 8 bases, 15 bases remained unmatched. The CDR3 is CASRLGQAGGEEKLFF. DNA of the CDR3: TGTGCCAGCAGACTAGGACAGGCTGGAGGGGAAGAAAAACTGTTTTTT.

CDR3 nucleotides: TGTGCCAGCAGTTCCTCAATAGGGGGGGGCGCGAGTCGGAAATCACCCCTCCACTTT. This sequence encodes CASSSSIGGGASRKSPLHF. The V call is TRBV27, the J call TRBJ1-6; D may be TRBD1 (6 bases). V gave up 4 bases and J gave up 10 bases, with 29 bases separating them. Germline V CDR1 and CDR2: MNHEY, SMNVEV (reference sequence). CDR3 length: 19 amino acids.

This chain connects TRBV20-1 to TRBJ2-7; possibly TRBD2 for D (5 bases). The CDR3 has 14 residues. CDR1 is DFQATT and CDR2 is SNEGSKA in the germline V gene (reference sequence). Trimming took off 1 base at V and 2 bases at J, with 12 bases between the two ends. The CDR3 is CSARVVEVTYEQYF. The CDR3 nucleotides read TGCAGTGCTAGAGTTGTGGAGGTAACCTACGAGCAGTACTTC.

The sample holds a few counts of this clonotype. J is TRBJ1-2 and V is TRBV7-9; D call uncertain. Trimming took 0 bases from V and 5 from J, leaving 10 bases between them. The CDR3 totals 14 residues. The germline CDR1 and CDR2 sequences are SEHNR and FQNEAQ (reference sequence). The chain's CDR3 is CASSLAITPYGYTF. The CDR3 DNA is TGTGCCAGCAGCTTAGCGATAACGCCTTATGGCTACACCTTC.

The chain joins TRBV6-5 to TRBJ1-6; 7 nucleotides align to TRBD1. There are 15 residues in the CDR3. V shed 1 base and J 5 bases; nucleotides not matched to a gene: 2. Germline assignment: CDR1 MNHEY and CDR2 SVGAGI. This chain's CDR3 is CASSYWTGNNSPLHF. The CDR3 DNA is TGTGCCAGCAGTTACTGGACAGGCAATAATTCACCCCTCCACTTT.

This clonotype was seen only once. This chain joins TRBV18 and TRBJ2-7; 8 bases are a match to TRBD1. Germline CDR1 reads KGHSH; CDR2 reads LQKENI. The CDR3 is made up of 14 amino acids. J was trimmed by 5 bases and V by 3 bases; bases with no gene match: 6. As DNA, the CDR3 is TGTGCCAGCTCACCCAGGACAGGGCTCCACGAGCAGTACTTC. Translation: CASSPRTGLHEQYF. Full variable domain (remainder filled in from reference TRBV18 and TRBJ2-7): NAGVMQNPRHLVRRRGQEARLRCSPMKGHSHVYWYRQLPEEGLKFMVYLQKENIIDESGMPKERFSAEFPKEGPSILRIQQVVRGDSAAYFCASSPRTGLHEQYFGPGTRLTVT.

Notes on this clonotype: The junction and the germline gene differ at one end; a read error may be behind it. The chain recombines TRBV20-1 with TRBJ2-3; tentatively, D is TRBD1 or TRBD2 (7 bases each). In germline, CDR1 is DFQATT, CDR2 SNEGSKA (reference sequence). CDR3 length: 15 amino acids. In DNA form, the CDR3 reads TGCAGTGCTAGAGGGCAGGGGGGGTCCACAGATACGCAGTGTTTT. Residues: CSARGQGGSTDTQCF.

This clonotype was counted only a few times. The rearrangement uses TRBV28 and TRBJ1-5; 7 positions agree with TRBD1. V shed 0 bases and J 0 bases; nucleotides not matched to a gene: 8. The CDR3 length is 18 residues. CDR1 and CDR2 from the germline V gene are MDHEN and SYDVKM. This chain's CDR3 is CASSLWEGQRGSNQPQHF. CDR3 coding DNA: TGTGCCAGCAGTTTATGGGAGGGACAGCGGGGTAGCAATCAGCCCCAGCATTTT.

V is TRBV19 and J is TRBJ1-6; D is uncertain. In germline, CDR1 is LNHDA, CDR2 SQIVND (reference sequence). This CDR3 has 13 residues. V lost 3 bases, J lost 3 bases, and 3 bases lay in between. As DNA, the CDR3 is TGTGCCAGTAGTATTGACTATAATTCACCCCTCCACTTT. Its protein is CASSIDYNSPLHF.

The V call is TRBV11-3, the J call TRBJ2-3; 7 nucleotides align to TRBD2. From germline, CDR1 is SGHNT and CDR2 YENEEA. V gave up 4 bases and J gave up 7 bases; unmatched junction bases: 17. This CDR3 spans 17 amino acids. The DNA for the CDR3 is TGTGCCAGCAGCTCCGGGTGGGGCGGGAGATCTACGCATACGCAGTATTTT. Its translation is CASSSGWGGRSTHTQYF.

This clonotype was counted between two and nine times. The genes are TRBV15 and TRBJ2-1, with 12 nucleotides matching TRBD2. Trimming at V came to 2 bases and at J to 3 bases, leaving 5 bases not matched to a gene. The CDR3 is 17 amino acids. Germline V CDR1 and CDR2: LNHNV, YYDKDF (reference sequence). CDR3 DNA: TGTGCCACCAGCAGAACTGGACTAGCGGGACTCTACAATGAGCAGTTCTTC. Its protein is CATSRTGLAGLYNEQFF.

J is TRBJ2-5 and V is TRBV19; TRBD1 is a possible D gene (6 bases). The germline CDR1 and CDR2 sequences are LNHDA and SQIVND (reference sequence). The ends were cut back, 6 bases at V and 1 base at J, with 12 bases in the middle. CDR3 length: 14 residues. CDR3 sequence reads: CASRLGHRQETQYF. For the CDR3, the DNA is TGTGCCAGTAGGCTGGGACACCGCCAAGAGACCCAGTACTTC.

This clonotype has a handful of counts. The CDR3 sequence is CASSQQEAYEQYF. CDR3 nucleotide sequence: TGCGCCAGCAGCCAACAGGAGGCCTACGAGCAGTACTTC. V is TRBV4-1 and J is TRBJ2-7; possible D gene TRBD2, 5 bases. CDR1 is MGHRA and CDR2 is YSYEKL in the germline V gene. The CDR3 has 13 residues. V lost 2 bases and J lost 2, with 7 bases in between.

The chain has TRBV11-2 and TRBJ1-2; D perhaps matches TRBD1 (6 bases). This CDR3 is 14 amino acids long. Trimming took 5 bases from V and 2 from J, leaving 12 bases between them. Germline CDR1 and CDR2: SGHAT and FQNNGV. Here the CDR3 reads CASSLSTGNYGYTF. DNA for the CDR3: TGTGCCAGCAGCCTCAGTACAGGGAACTATGGCTACACCTTC.

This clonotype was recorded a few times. In nucleotides, the CDR3 is TGCGCCAGCAGCTTGGGCTCGGGGCGGAGCACTGAAGCTTTCTTT. Translation gives CASSLGSGRSTEAFF. The genes are TRBV5-1 and TRBJ1-1; D possibly corresponds to TRBD1 (5 bases). This CDR3 region has 15 residues. Germline assignment: CDR1 SGHRS and CDR2 YFSETQ. Trimming cost V 0 bases and J 4 bases, with 13 bases left between them.

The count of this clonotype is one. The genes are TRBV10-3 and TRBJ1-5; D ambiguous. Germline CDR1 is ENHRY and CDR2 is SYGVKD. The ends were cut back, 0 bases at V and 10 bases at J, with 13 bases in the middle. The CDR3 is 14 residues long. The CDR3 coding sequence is TGTGCCATCAGTGAGTCGAACCCCCTTTTTCCCCAGCATTTT. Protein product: CAISESNPLFPQHF.

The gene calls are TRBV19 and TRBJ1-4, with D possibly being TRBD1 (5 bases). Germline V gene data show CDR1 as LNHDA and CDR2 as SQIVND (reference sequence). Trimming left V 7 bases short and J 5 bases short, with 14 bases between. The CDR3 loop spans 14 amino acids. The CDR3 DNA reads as TGTGCCAGTATGCCTGGGGCTTGGAATGAAAAACTGTTTTTT. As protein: CASMPGAWNEKLFF.

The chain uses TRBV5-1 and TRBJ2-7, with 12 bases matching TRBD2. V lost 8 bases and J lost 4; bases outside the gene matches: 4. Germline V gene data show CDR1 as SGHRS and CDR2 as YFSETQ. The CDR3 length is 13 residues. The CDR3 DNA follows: TGCGCCAGTCTAGCGGGAGGGCCATACGAGCAGTACTTC. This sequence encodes CASLAGGPYEQYF.

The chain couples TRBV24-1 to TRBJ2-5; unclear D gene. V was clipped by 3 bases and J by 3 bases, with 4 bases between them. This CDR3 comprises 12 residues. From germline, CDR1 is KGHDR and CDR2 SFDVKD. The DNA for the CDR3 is TGTGCCACCAGTGATCGGAAAGAGACCCAGTACTTC. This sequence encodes CATSDRKETQYF.

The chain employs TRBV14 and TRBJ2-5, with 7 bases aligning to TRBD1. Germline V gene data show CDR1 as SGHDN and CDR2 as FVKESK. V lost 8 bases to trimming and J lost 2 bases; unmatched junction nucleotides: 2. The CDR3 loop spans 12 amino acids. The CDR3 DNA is TGTGCCAGCTGCAGGGGGCAAGAGACCCAGTACTTC. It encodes CASCRGQETQYF.

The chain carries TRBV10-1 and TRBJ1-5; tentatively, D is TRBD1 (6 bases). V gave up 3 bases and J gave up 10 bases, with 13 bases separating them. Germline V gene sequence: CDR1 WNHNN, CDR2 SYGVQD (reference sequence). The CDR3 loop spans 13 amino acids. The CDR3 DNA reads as TGCGCCAGCAGTGAAGGGGGACGCGGACCCCAGCATTTT. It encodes CASSEGGRGPQHF.

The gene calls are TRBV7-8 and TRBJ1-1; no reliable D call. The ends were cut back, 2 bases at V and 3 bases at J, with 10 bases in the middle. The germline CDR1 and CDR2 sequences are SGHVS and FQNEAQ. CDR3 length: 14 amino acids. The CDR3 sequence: CASSLSLWDTEAFF. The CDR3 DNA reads TGTGCCAGCAGCTTAAGTCTATGGGACACTGAAGCTTTCTTT.